These 10 T cell receptor beta chains were sequenced from one sample in a study of T cell repertoires in cytomegalovirus infection. These receptors have no identified antigens. From the reads, TCRdb called clonotypes with MiXCR, one entry per CDR3 protein. The sample records hundreds of thousands of distinct CDR3 sequences, 32% being singletons. The specimen comprised cultured CD8+ T cells from PBMCs, sampled from culture after CMV antigen stimulation. The origin of the receptors is a human donor in good health (CMV status not recorded). Some clones in this sample may be carry-over from other donors' samples.

This clonotype was found a few times. This chain joins TRBV7-8 and TRBJ1-2; TRBD1 matches 8 bases. This CDR3 comprises 16 residues. Germline assignment: CDR1 SGHVS and CDR2 FQNEAQ. V gave up 8 bases and J gave up 4 bases; unmatched junction bases: 15. The CDR3 sequence is CASGTTGQGRIYGYTF. Here the CDR3 DNA reads TGTGCCAGCGGTACAACAGGACAGGGAAGAATCTATGGCTACACCTTC.

The V call is TRBV3-1, the J call TRBJ2-3; the D is unclear. The V gene's germline CDR1 is LGHDT and CDR2 YNNKEL (reference sequence). V was pared by 0 bases and J by 1 base, with 11 bases between. The CDR3 consists of 16 residues. The CDR3 DNA reads TGTGCCAGCAGCCAAGAAAAGAGGTACCGCACAGATACGCAGTATTTT. It translates to CASSQEKRYRTDTQYF.

The chain combines TRBV6-1 with TRBJ2-4; the D gene is possibly TRBD1 (6 bases). This CDR3 has 16 amino acids. Trimming took 8 bases from V and 1 from J, leaving 18 bases between them. Germline-derived CDR1 and CDR2 are MNHNS and SASEGT. The CDR3 reads CASGPGVNEAKNIQYF. As DNA, the CDR3 is TGTGCCAGCGGTCCAGGGGTTAACGAGGCCAAAAACATTCAGTACTTC.

This clonotype showed up many times. The gene calls are TRBV7-6 and TRBJ2-7; tentatively, D is TRBD1 (5 bases). Germline values: CDR1 SGHVS, CDR2 FNYEAQ. There are 14 residues in the CDR3. The V and J ends lost 1 base and 5 bases respectively, with 12 bases between them. This CDR3 reads CASSLEQAWDEQYF. In DNA, the CDR3 is TGTGCCAGCAGCTTAGAACAGGCCTGGGACGAGCAGTACTTC. Based on the CDR3 plus reference TRBV7-6 and TRBJ2-7, the full variable domain is GAGVSQSPRYKVTKRGQDVALRCDPISGHVSLYWYRQALGQGPEFLTYFNYEAQQDKSGLPNDRFSAERPEGSISTLTIQRTEQRDSAMYRCASSLEQAWDEQYFGPGTRLTVT.

This chain connects TRBV6-1 to TRBJ2-1, with D possibly matching TRBD1 (5 bases). The V gene lost 6 bases and the J gene lost 8 bases, with 11 bases spanning the gap. This CDR3 has 12 residues. Germline V CDR1 and CDR2: MNHNS, SASEGT. This CDR3 reads CASRGRLDEQFF. DNA of the CDR3: TGTGCCAGCAGGGGGCGGTTGGATGAGCAGTTCTTC.

The count of this clonotype is one. The chain carries TRBV19 and TRBJ2-1; 10 bases agree with TRBD2. This CDR3 is built from 15 residues. V lost 5 bases to trimming and J lost 4 bases; unmatched junction nucleotides: 5. Germline CDR1 is LNHDA and CDR2 is SQIVND (reference sequence). In DNA, the CDR3 is TGTGCCAGTAGTGATAGCGGGGGGCAGTACAATGAGCAGTTCTTC. Protein product: CASSDSGGQYNEQFF. Full variable domain (remainder filled in from reference TRBV19 and TRBJ2-1): DGGITQSPKYLFRKEGQNVTLSCEQNLNHDAMYWYRQDPGQGLRLIYYSQIVNDFQKGDIAEGYSVSREKKESFPLTVTSAQKNPTAFYLCASSDSGGQYNEQFFGPGTRLTVL.

This clonotype was seen ten or more times. The V and J genes are TRBV12-3 or TRBV12-4 and TRBJ1-1; no definite D call. The length of the CDR3 is 14 residues. V was shortened by 3 bases and J by 1 base, with 9 bases between the two germline ends. The CDR3: CASSFITANTEAFF. The CDR3 nucleotides are TGTGCCAGCAGTTTCATTACAGCGAACACTGAAGCTTTCTTT.

This sequence joins TRBV12-3 or TRBV12-4 and TRBJ1-2; D is undetermined. CDR3 size: 12 residues. V lost 7 bases, J lost 1 base, and 7 bases lay in between. This CDR3 reads CASTFGNYGYTF. DNA for the CDR3: TGTGCCAGCACCTTTGGTAACTATGGCTACACCTTC.

There are a few counts of this clonotype. The rearrangement joins TRBV7-9 to TRBJ1-2; no clear D gene. The germline V gene has CDR1 SEHNR and CDR2 FQNEAQ (reference sequence). This CDR3 region has 13 residues. Trimming pared 4 bases from V and 8 bases from J, leaving 14 bases between. CDR3 DNA: TGTGCCAGCAGCTCCCCTGGGAGGGAAGGCTACACCTTC. Its protein product is CASSSPGREGYTF. Full variable domain (rest looked up from reference TRBV7-9 and TRBJ1-2): DTGVSQNPRHKITKRGQNVTFRCDPISEHNRLYWYRQTLGQGPEFLTYFQNEAQLEKSRLLSDRFSAERPKGSFSTLEIQRTEQGDSAMYLCASSSPGREGYTFGSGTRLTVV.

V gene TRBV4-1 combines with J gene TRBJ2-1, with D unresolved. The germline V and J ends were trimmed by 1 base and 4 bases, with 8 bases remaining between them. CDR3 length: 14 residues. Germline V CDR1 and CDR2: MGHRA, YSYEKL. CDR3 nucleotides: TGCGCCAGCAGCCAAGTAGAAGATTACAATGAGCAGTTCTTC. It encodes CASSQVEDYNEQFF.